Described below is a single T cell receptor (beta chain) sequence and its context. This record comes from a study of blood T cell repertoires in COVID-19. Repertoires were generated with immunoSEQ multiplex PCR, while TCRdb's copy carries only in-frame clones and drops some. The table shows roughly 43,000 clones, with roughly nine tenths occurring only once. Germline trimming cut 3 bases from V and 4 bases from J; bases unmatched to any gene: 6. This CDR3 region has 16 residues. Germline assignment: CDR1 LNHDA and CDR2 SQIVND (reference sequence). This clonotype was obtained from a woman between 45 and 60 years old who had recovered from COVID-19. The material sequenced was PBMCs or T cells enriched from blood (not recorded which). V gene TRBV19 combines with J gene TRBJ2-1, with 10 bases lining up with TRBD2. For the CDR3, the DNA is TGTGCCAGTAGTATGAGCCCTAGCGGGGGATACAATGAGCAGTTCTTC. This encodes CASSMSPSGGYNEQFF. Full variable domain (missing parts from reference TRBV19 and TRBJ2-1): DGGITQSPKYLFRKEGQNVTLSCEQNLNHDAMYWYRQDPGQGLRLIYYSQIVNDFQKGDIAEGYSVSREKKESFPLTVTSAQKNPTAFYLCASSMSPSGGYNEQFFGPGTRLTVL.